The clone carrying this T cell receptor beta chain was seen at least ten times. Time point described: newly diagnosed GD, antithyroid drugs for less than 3 months. Following extraction of RNA from PBMCs, that RNA was used to make the TCR library. CDR3 regions were amplified by Arm-PCR using iRepertoire HTBI primers to build TCR beta libraries. MiXCR, run by TCRdb on the multiplex PCR reads, gives a single entry per CDR3 protein. Among 200,000 to 250,000 distinct CDR3 sequences listed, around 20% were seen once. These data belong to a study of regulatory T cells in long-lasting Graves disease. The CDR3 is 14 residues long. The germline V and J ends were trimmed by 6 bases and 0 bases, with 12 bases remaining between them. The V gene's germline CDR1 is MNHEY and CDR2 SMNVEV (reference sequence).

The sample consisted of peripheral blood mononuclear cells (PBMCs), taken at new diagnosis, from a patient treated with antithyroid drugs. The sequence was obtained from a female donor with Graves disease. The chain carries TRBV27 and TRBJ2-7; D might be TRBD1 (6 bases). Written as DNA, the CDR3 is TGTGCCAGCAGCTTCCGGGACAACTCCTACGAGCAGTACTTC. As protein: CASSFRDNSYEQYF.